These T cell receptor beta chains were read from a single sample in a study of blood T cells in healthy people across ages. TCRdb re-called the 5' RACE reads through MiXCR, storing one row per CDR3 protein. The sample holds 800,000 or so distinct CDR3 sequences, 20% to 30% seen once. The data also belong to a second study, concerning T cells of mothers and their children.

Sequenced: blood. These receptors were taken from a boy aged 5-17 years in good health. CDR3s include the opening cysteine and the closing phenylalanine or tryptophan. The D gene is left open where the match is weak. Clone size is not always given. Where it is, it says once, few, many or a class for expanded clones.

d_call,j_call,cdr3_length,v_call,clone_size,cdr3_aa,cdr3_nt
.,TRBJ2-7,13,TRBV5-8,.,CASGRTGPYEQYF,TGTGCCAGCGGAAGAACAGGGCCCTACGAGCAGTACTTC
TRBD1,TRBJ2-7,16,TRBV4-3,few,CASSQNRDRGPYEQYF,TGCGCCAGCAGCCAAAACCGGGACAGGGGTCCCTACGAGCAGTACTTC
.,TRBJ2-5,14,TRBV5-1,few,CASSYSDLQETQYF,TGCGCCAGCAGCTATAGCGACCTCCAAGAGACCCAGTACTTC
TRBD1,TRBJ2-1,17,TRBV19,.,CASSIEGGTGGNNEQFF,TGTGCCAGTAGTATAGAAGGGGGGACAGGGGGAAACAATGAGCAGTTCTTC
.,TRBJ2-5,17,TRBV6-1,many,CASSKIPGGGYQETQYF,TGTGCCAGCAGTAAGATCCCGGGGGGCGGTTACCAAGAGACCCAGTACTTC
.,TRBJ2-7,13,TRBV9,.,CASSVGGAREQYF,TGTGCCAGCAGCGTAGGGGGGGCCCGCGAGCAATACTTC
TRBD2,TRBJ2-1,15,TRBV12-3/TRBV12-4,.,CASSRGLAGGNEQFF,TGTGCCAGCAGCCGAGGACTAGCGGGAGGTAATGAGCAGTTCTTC
.,TRBJ1-5,14,TRBV6-6,.,CASSHRNWDQPQHF,TGTGCCAGCAGCCACCGTAACTGGGATCAGCCCCAGCATTTT
TRBD1,TRBJ2-4,17,TRBV7-9,.,CASSFDRVLATKNIQYF,TGTGCCAGCAGCTTCGACAGGGTCTTAGCCACCAAAAACATTCAGTACTTC
.,TRBJ1-1,17,TRBV21-1,few,CASIFPEEGARFTEAFF,TGTGCCAGCATCTTCCCGGAAGAGGGGGCCAGGTTCACTGAAGCTTTCTTT
.,TRBJ2-7,14,TRBV2,.,CASSPFRAHYEQYF,TGTGCCAGCAGCCCCTTCCGAGCGCACTACGAGCAGTACTTC
.,TRBJ2-3,13,TRBV2,few,CASGTFRTDTQYF,TGTGCCAGCGGGACTTTCCGCACAGATACGCAGTATTTT
.,TRBJ1-2,15,TRBV11-1,.,CASSLLDIPNYGYTF,TGTGCCAGCAGCTTACTGGACATACCTAACTATGGCTACACCTTC
TRBD2,TRBJ2-7,15,TRBV7-2,few,CASSRTSGSPYEQYF,TGTGCCAGCAGCCGGACTAGCGGGAGTCCCTACGAGCAGTACTTC
TRBD2,TRBJ2-5,21,TRBV14,.,CASSQEEPAGLAGGSQETQYF,TGTGCCAGCAGCCAAGAAGAACCGGCAGGACTAGCGGGGGGGAGTCAAGAGACCCAGTACTTC
TRBD2,TRBJ2-7,17,TRBV28,few,CASRGDGASGSRREQYF,TGTGCCAGCAGGGGAGATGGGGCTAGCGGGAGTAGGCGAGAGCAGTACTTC
.,TRBJ2-5,14,TRBV2,few,CASSEILVAETQYF,TGTGCCAGCAGTGAGATACTAGTCGCGGAGACCCAGTACTTC
.,TRBJ1-1,12,TRBV11-3,.,CASSFGTREAFF,TGTGCCAGCAGCTTCGGGACCCGGGAAGCTTTCTTT
.,TRBJ1-1,15,TRBV18,.,CASSPLTDMNTEAFF,TGTGCCAGCTCACCACTAACAGATATGAACACTGAAGCTTTCTTT
TRBD1,TRBJ2-3,14,TRBV15,few,CATSRDTGGDTQYF,TGTGCCACCAGCAGAGACACAGGGGGAGATACGCAGTATTTT
TRBD2,TRBJ2-7,15,TRBV18,few,CASSPLGSGSYEQYF,TGTGCCAGCTCACCTTTAGGGAGCGGGAGCTACGAGCAGTACTTC
.,TRBJ1-5,16,TRBV30,.,CAWSPRHNPGARPQHF,TGTGCCTGGAGTCCACGGCATAACCCGGGGGCACGGCCCCAGCATTTT
TRBD2,TRBJ2-5,18,TRBV27,.,CASSLIPPLAGAEETQYF,TGTGCCAGCAGTTTAATTCCTCCACTAGCGGGAGCCGAAGAGACCCAGTACTTC
.,TRBJ2-5,14,TRBV4-3,.,CASSRGQGAGEQYF,TGCGCCAGCAGCCGAGGGCAGGGGGCGGGAGAGCAGTACTTC
.,TRBJ2-3,13,TRBV29-1,.,CSVVATSTDTQYF,TGCAGCGTTGTAGCGACTAGCACAGATACGCAGTATTTT
TRBD1,TRBJ1-1,15,TRBV5-5,few,CASSGYRGGSTEAFF,TGTGCCAGCAGCGGATACAGGGGGGGAAGCACTGAAGCTTTCTTT
TRBD2,TRBJ2-1,16,TRBV9,few,CTSSAVLAGGDNEQFF,TGTACCAGCAGCGCCGTCCTAGCGGGAGGTGACAATGAGCAGTTCTTC
.,TRBJ1-2,11,TRBV29-1,many,CSVVGTNGYTF,TGCAGCGTTGTCGGGACCAATGGCTACACCTTC
.,TRBJ1-4,15,TRBV7-3,.,CASSLMGGTNEKLFF,TGTGCCAGCAGCTTAATGGGGGGAACTAATGAAAAACTGTTTTTT
.,TRBJ1-4,13,TRBV20-1,medium-sized,CSARDPSGMGLFF,TGCAGTGCTAGAGATCCGTCTGGGATGGGACTGTTTTTT
.,TRBJ2-3,13,TRBV25-1,few,CASSERIADTQYF,TGTGCCAGCAGTGAAAGGATAGCAGATACGCAGTATTTT
.,TRBJ2-1,14,TRBV4-3,.,CASSPGRGYNEQFF,TGCGCCAGCAGCCCCGGAAGGGGCTACAATGAGCAGTTCTTC
TRBD1,TRBJ2-7,13,TRBV5-1,.,CANSLGQLYEQYF,TGCGCCAACAGCTTGGGACAGCTTTACGAGCAGTACTTC
TRBD1,TRBJ2-7,15,TRBV7-2,few,CASSLYRGLDDEQYF,TGTGCCAGCAGCCTTTACAGGGGGCTCGACGACGAGCAGTACTTC
TRBD2,TRBJ2-5,20,TRBV6-1,.,CASSEEWEAGGLRRGETQYF,TGTGCCAGCAGTGAAGAGTGGGAAGCGGGGGGTCTTCGAAGGGGAGAGACCCAGTACTTC
TRBD1,TRBJ1-4,16,TRBV20-1,few,CSARAPADRGGEKLFF,TGCAGTGCTAGAGCTCCGGCGGACAGGGGAGGTGAAAAACTGTTTTTT
.,TRBJ1-1,12,TRBV29-1,few,CSVEAAKGRAFF,TGCAGCGTTGAAGCGGCAAAGGGGAGAGCTTTCTTT
.,TRBJ2-7,15,TRBV20-1,few,CSARVRGLASYEQYF,TGCAGTGCTAGAGTCCGGGGACTGGCGTCCTACGAGCAGTACTTC
.,TRBJ2-7,19,TRBV27,few,CASRGGLIYPLVGSYEQYF,TGTGCCAGCAGGGGTGGTTTGATTTACCCACTCGTGGGCTCCTACGAGCAGTACTTC
.,TRBJ1-2,13,TRBV6-5,.,CASSGDKNYGYTF,TGTGCCAGCAGTGGGGACAAGAACTATGGCTACACCTTC
.,TRBJ2-7,12,TRBV12-3/TRBV12-4,few,CASSLPPREQYF,TGTGCCAGCAGTTTACCCCCCAGGGAGCAGTACTTC
.,TRBJ2-1,12,TRBV9,few,CASSSLESEQFF,TGTGCCAGCAGCTCCCTGGAGTCTGAGCAGTTCTTC
.,TRBJ2-2,16,TRBV6-2/TRBV6-3,.,CASSYRATSSSGELFF,TGTGCCAGCAGTTACCGGGCTACTAGCTCTTCCGGGGAGCTGTTTTTT
.,TRBJ2-3,13,TRBV29-1,.,CSVDELVGSPQYF,TGCAGCGTTGATGAATTAGTTGGTTCCCCGCAGTATTTT
TRBD2,TRBJ2-1,16,TRBV5-1,few,CASSLSASGDNNEQFF,TGCGCCAGCAGCTTGAGTGCTAGCGGGGATAACAATGAGCAGTTCTTC
TRBD1,TRBJ2-7,13,TRBV20-1,.,CSASWDRADEQYF,TGCAGTGCTAGTTGGGACAGGGCGGACGAGCAGTACTTC
.,TRBJ2-7,16,TRBV28,.,CASSLPDPTTTYEQYF,TGTGCCAGCAGTTTACCTGACCCTACAACTACCTACGAGCAGTACTTC
TRBD2,TRBJ2-1,18,TRBV29-1,.,CSVEDLITSGSLYNEQFF,TGCAGCGTTGAAGATCTTATCACTAGCGGGAGCCTCTACAATGAGCAGTTCTTC
.,TRBJ2-5,15,TRBV4-1,.,CASSQAGAAQETQYF,TGCGCCAGCAGCCAAGCTGGCGCAGCTCAAGAGACCCAGTACTTC
TRBD1,TRBJ1-6,18,TRBV20-1,.,CSAIRGTGDVLTSSPLHF,TGCAGTGCTATTAGGGGGACAGGGGACGTACTCACGAGTTCACCCCTCCACTTT
.,TRBJ1-4,12,TRBV30,.,CAWSAPNEKLFF,TGTGCCTGGAGTGCGCCGAATGAAAAACTGTTTTTT
TRBD1,TRBJ1-6,15,TRBV6-5,.,CASSYETGVNSPLHF,TGTGCCAGCAGTTATGAGACAGGGGTTAATTCACCCCTCCACTTT